What follows are 9 T cell receptor beta chains derived from one specimen sequenced in a study of blood T cell repertoires in COVID-19. Some clones are missing from TCRdb's copy, which holds only in-frame ones; the method was immunoSEQ multiplex PCR. The repertoire has about 360,000 clones, roughly 88% of them found once; the top ten carry around 2%. The sequencing sample was made of PBMCs or T cells enriched from blood (not recorded which). The receptors were gathered from a woman aged 40 to 50 with acute COVID-19.

The J gene is TRBJ1-5, the V gene TRBV7-2, with D possibly matching TRBD1 (6 bases). Germline-derived CDR1 and CDR2 are SGHTA and FQGNSA. V lost 3 bases to trimming and J lost 0 bases, with 15 bases between them. The CDR3 runs 17 residues. Here the CDR3 DNA reads TGTGCCAGCAGCTTCGGAACAGGGATTGTTAGCAATCAGCCCCAGCATTTT. As protein: CASSFGTGIVSNQPQHF.

This clone was detected only a few times. The chain joins TRBV4-1 to TRBJ2-7, with 7 bases lining up with TRBD1. The trim removed 3 bases at V and 3 bases at J, leaving 5 bases unmatched. The germline CDR1 and CDR2 sequences are MGHRA and YSYEKL. The CDR3 sequence is 14 residues long. The CDR3 spells CASSQKWTGYEQYF. The DNA for the CDR3 is TGCGCCAGCAGCCAGAAATGGACAGGCTACGAGCAGTACTTC.

The chain uses TRBV6-5 and TRBJ1-3; tentatively, D is TRBD1 (5 bases). The V and J ends lost 6 bases and 7 bases respectively, with 19 bases between them. CDR1 MNHEY and CDR2 SVGAGI come from the germline V gene. The CDR3 totals 15 residues. The CDR3 sequence is CASSPGRASGNTIYF. As DNA, the CDR3 is TGTGCCAGCAGCCCGGGCAGGGCGAGTGGGAACACCATATATTTT.

J is TRBJ1-1 and V is TRBV11-3; unclear D gene. V shed 4 bases and J shed 1 base, with 13 bases lying between them. CDR3 length equals 15 residues. Germline values: CDR1 SGHNT, CDR2 YENEEA. CDR3 protein: CASSSKRGANTEAFF. CDR3 nucleotide sequence: TGTGCCAGCAGCTCAAAACGGGGTGCGAACACTGAAGCTTTCTTT. The full variable domain, in which reference TRBV11-3 and TRBJ1-1 provide the parts outside the CDR3, is EAGVVQSPRYKIIEKKQPVAFWCNPISGHNTLYWYLQNLGQGPELLIRYENEEAVDDSQLPKDRFSAERLKGVDSTLKIQPAELGDSAVYLCASSSKRGANTEAFFGQGTRLTVV.

This chain uses TRBV18 with TRBJ2-7; possibly TRBD1 for D (5 bases). The germline CDR1 and CDR2 sequences are KGHSH and LQKENI. The CDR3 contains 13 residues. V lost 4 bases, J lost 1 base, and 8 bases lay in between. The CDR3 is CASSLTGSYEQYF. In DNA form, the CDR3 reads TGTGCCAGCTCACTAACAGGTTCCTACGAGCAGTACTTC.

This chain connects TRBV29-1 to TRBJ1-1; no clear D gene. CDR3 length: 13 amino acids. V lost 7 bases, J lost 1 base, and 13 bases lay in between. Germline V lookup: CDR1 SQVTM, CDR2 ANQGSEA. This chain's CDR3 is CSALLSRNTEAFF. CDR3 nucleotides: TGCAGCGCCCTCCTTTCCCGGAACACTGAAGCTTTCTTT.

The chain links TRBV30 to TRBJ1-1, with a tentative D call TRBD1 (6 bases). V lost 7 bases to trimming and J lost 1 base, with 13 bases between them. CDR1 is GTSNPN, CDR2 SVGIG, per germline (reference sequence). The CDR3 has 13 amino acids. The CDR3 is CASSGQPNTEAFF. Here the CDR3 DNA reads TGTGCCTCGTCTGGACAGCCGAACACTGAAGCTTTCTTT.

This rearrangement joins TRBV24-1 to TRBJ2-1, with D tentatively TRBD1 (6 bases). Deletions cut 1 base from V and 0 bases from J, with 9 bases between. In germline, CDR1 is KGHDR, CDR2 SFDVKD. The CDR3 is made up of 16 amino acids. The CDR3 protein is CATSDFGRGSYNEQFF. CDR3 nucleotide sequence: TGTGCCACCAGTGATTTCGGCAGGGGCTCCTACAATGAGCAGTTCTTC.

The chain carries TRBV13 and TRBJ1-2; D is unclear. The CDR3 loop spans 14 amino acids. Trimming pared 0 bases from V and 4 bases from J, leaving 9 bases between. Germline V lookup: CDR1 PRHDT, CDR2 FYEKMQ (reference sequence). CDR3: CASSLGRQVYGYTF. The CDR3 DNA is TGTGCCAGCAGCTTAGGCCGCCAGGTCTATGGCTACACCTTC.